These 2 T cell receptor beta chains originate from one sample sequenced in a study of a mutant IDH1 vaccine in newly diagnosed glioma. Time point here: week 5, during vaccination. Vaccination comprised doses that each held 300 ug of mutant IDH1 20-mer peptide, plus topical imiquimod. Method: immunoSEQ multiplex PCR; TCRdb's copy keeps in-frame clones and lacks some. The sample lists about 25,000 clones, 60% to 80% occurring once. No cognate antigen is known for these TCRs. Sequencing used PBMCs, obtained from a glioma patient whose treatment included an IDH1 peptide vaccine. These receptor sequences come from a middle-aged man with glioma.

This clone was found a few times. This chain uses TRBV7-2 with TRBJ1-2; TRBD1 agrees at 9 bases. V trimming: 5 bases; J trimming: 6 bases; junction bases outside the gene matches: 10. Germline V gene sequence: CDR1 SGHTA, CDR2 FQGNSA. This CDR3 is built from 15 residues. In DNA form, the CDR3 reads TGTGCCAGCAGCCCTGGGACAGGGACAGTAGATGGCTACACCTTC. Protein sequence: CASSPGTGTVDGYTF.

The chain has TRBV19 and TRBJ1-2, with no clear D. Germline CDR1 LNHDA, CDR2 SQIVND (reference sequence). This CDR3 has 14 amino acids. Trimming took 7 bases from V and 4 from J, leaving 16 bases between them. CDR3 loop: CASTPGPLSYGYTF. In nucleotides, the CDR3 is TGTGCCAGTACCCCCGGGCCGCTGAGCTATGGCTACACCTTC.